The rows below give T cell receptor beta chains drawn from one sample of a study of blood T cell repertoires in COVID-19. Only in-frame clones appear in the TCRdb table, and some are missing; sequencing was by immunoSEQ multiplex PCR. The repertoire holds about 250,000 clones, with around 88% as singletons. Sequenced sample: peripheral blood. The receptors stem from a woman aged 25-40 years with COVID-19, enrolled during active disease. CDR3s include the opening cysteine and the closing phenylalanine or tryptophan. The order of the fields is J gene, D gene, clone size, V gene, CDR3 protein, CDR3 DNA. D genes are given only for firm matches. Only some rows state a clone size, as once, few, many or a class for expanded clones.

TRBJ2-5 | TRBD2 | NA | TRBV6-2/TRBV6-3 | CASSSQASGRAGTQYF | TGTGCCAGCAGTTCTCAGGCCAGCGGGAGGGCCGGGACCCAGTACTTC
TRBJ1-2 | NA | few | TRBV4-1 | CASSQVFRPRQSSYGYTF | TGCGCCAGCAGCCAAGTGTTCCGGCCCCGACAGTCTAGCTATGGCTACACCTTC
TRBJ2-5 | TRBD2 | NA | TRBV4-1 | CASSTRGRGGVGETQYF | TGCGCCAGCAGCACGCGGGGGCGGGGGGGAGTCGGAGAGACCCAGTACTTC
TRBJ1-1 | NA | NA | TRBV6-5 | CASSYAGPTEAFF | TGTGCCAGCAGTTACGCGGGACCCACTGAAGCTTTCTTT
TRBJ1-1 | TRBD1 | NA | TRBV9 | CASSSRTGEAFF | TGTGCCAGCAGCTCCCGGACAGGGGAAGCTTTCTTT
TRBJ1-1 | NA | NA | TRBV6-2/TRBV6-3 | CASSERQAWETEAFF | TGTGCCAGCAGCGAAAGACAAGCTTGGGAGACTGAAGCTTTCTTT
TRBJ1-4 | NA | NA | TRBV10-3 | CAISGSGASNEKLFF | TGTGCCATCAGTGGCTCAGGGGCCTCTAATGAAAAACTGTTTTTT
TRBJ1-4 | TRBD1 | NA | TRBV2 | CASTAGGLGLANEKLFF | TGTGCCAGCACGGCAGGGGGTCTTGGTCTGGCTAATGAAAAACTGTTTTTT
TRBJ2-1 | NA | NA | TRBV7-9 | CASSFGGLNPPGEQFF | TGTGCCAGCAGCTTCGGGGGACTGAATCCCCCAGGGGAGCAGTTCTTC
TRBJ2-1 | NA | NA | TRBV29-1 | CSGSGNGMNEQFF | TGCAGCGGTAGCGGAAATGGTATGAATGAGCAGTTCTTC
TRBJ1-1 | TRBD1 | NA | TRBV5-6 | CASSPKLGQGWVNTEAFF | TGTGCCAGCAGTCCCAAGTTGGGACAGGGGTGGGTGAACACTGAAGCTTTCTTT
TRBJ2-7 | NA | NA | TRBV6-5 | CASSYSRGGVLYEQYF | TGTGCCAGCAGTTACTCGAGGGGGGGTGTGCTCTACGAGCAGTACTTC
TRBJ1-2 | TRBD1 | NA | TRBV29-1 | CSVAAEAGGRVGYTF | TGCAGCGTGGCGGCGGAGGCAGGGGGCCGTGTAGGCTACACCTTC
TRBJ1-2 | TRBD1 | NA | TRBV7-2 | CASSLTGTGGFGNYGYTF | TGTGCCAGCAGTCTGACCGGGACAGGGGGGTTTGGAAACTATGGCTACACCTTC
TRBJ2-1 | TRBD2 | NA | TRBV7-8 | CASSNPSGAPSYNEQFF | TGTGCCAGCAGCAACCCGAGCGGGGCCCCCTCCTACAATGAGCAGTTCTTC
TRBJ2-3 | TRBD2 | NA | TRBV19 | CASSPAGGGQYF | TGTGCCAGTAGTCCCGCGGGGGGTGGGCAGTATTTT
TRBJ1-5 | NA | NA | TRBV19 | CASRTLNLPQHF | TGTGCCAGTAGAACCCTAAATCTGCCCCAGCATTTT
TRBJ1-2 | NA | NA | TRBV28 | CASSLYPRYGYTF | TGTGCCAGCAGTTTATACCCACGGTATGGCTACACCTTC
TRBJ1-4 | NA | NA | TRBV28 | CASSPGPYLKLFF | TGTGCCAGCAGTCCGGGTCCCTACCTGAAGCTGTTTTTT
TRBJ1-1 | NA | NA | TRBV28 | CASIGWGGTEAFF | TGTGCCAGCATTGGATGGGGAGGAACTGAAGCTTTCTTT
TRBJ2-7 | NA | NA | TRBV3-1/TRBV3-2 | CASSHGSYEQYF | TGTGCCAGCAGCCACGGCTCCTACGAGCAGTACTTC
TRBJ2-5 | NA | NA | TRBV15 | CATSSGVGSETQYF | TGTGCCACCAGCAGCGGGGTCGGGTCAGAGACCCAGTACTTC